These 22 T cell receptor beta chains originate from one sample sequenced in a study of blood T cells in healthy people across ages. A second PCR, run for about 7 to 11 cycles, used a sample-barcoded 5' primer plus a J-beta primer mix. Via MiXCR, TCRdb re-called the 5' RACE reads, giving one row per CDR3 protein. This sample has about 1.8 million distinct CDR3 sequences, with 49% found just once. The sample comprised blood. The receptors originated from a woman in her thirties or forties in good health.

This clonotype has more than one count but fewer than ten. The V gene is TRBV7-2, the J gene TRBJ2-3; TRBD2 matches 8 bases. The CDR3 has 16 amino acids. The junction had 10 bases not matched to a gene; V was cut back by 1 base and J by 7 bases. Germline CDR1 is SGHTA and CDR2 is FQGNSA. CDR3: CASSLGASGPRNTQYF. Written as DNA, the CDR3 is TGTGCCAGCAGCTTAGGGGCTAGCGGGCCTCGGAATACGCAGTATTTT. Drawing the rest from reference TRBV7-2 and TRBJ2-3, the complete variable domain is GAGVSQSPSNKVTEKGKDVELRCDPISGHTALYWYRQSLGQGLEFLIYFQGNSAPDKSGLPSDRFSAERTGGSVSTLTIQRTQQEDSAVYLCASSLGASGPRNTQYFGPGTRLTVL.

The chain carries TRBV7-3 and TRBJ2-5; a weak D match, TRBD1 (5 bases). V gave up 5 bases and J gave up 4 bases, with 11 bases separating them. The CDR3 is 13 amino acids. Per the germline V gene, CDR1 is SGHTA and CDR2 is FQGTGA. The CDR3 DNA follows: TGTGCCAGCAGCCCCCTAGGGGCAGAGACCCAGTACTTC. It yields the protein CASSPLGAETQYF.

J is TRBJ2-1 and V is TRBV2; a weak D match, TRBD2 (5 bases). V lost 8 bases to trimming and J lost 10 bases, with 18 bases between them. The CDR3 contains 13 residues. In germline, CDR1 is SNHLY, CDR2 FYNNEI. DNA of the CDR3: TGTGCCAGCGGGCCGGACTCGGTTGGGGAGCAGTTCTTC. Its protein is CASGPDSVGEQFF.

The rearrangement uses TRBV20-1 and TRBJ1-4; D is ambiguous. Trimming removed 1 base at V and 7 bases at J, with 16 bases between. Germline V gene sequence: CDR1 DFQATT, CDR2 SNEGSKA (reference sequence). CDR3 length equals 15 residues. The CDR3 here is CSARALGWRAEKLFF. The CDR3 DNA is TGCAGTGCTAGAGCCTTGGGGTGGAGGGCTGAAAAACTGTTTTTT.

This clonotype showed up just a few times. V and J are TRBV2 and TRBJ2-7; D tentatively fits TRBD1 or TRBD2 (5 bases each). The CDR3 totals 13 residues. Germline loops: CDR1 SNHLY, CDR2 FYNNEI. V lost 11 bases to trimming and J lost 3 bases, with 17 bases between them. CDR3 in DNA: TGTGCCGGACGAGGGGACGGAAACTACGAGCAGTACTTC. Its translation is CAGRGDGNYEQYF.

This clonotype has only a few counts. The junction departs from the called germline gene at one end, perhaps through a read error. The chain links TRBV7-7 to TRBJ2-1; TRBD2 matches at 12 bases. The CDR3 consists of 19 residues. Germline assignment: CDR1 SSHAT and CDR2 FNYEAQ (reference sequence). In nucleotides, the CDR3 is TGTGCTAGCAGCTTACTAGCGGGGGGAGGAAGTCGCCCCTACAATGAGCAGTTCTTC. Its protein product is CASSLLAGGGSRPYNEQFF.

The CDR3 region has the DNA TGCGCCAGCAGCCCCGGACTAGCCTACTTGCAAGAGACCCAGTACTTC. Its protein is CASSPGLAYLQETQYF. The chain is built from TRBV5-1 and TRBJ2-5; 8 bases agree with TRBD2. This CDR3 is built from 16 residues. The J segment lost 2 bases and the V segment lost 4 bases, leaving 10 bases of the junction unmatched. CDR1 and CDR2 from the germline V gene are SGHRS and YFSETQ. The entire variable domain, with the rest obtained from reference TRBV5-1 and TRBJ2-5, is as follows: KAGVTQTPRYLIKTRGQQVTLSCSPISGHRSVSWYQQTPGQGLQFLFEYFSETQRNKGNFPGRFSGRQFSNSRSEMNVSTLELGDSALYLCASSPGLAYLQETQYFGPGTRLLVL.

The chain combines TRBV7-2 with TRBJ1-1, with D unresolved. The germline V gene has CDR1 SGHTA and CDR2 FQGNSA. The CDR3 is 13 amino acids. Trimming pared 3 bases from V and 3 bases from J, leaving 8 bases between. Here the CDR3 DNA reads TGTGCCAGCAGCTTGCTCTGGGACACTGAAGCTTTCTTT. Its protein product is CASSLLWDTEAFF.

The CDR3 reads CASSALSPLGERGLSGETQYF. The CDR3 nucleotides are TGTGCCAGCAGTGCATTGTCCCCCCTCGGAGAGCGGGGCCTATCAGGGGAGACCCAGTACTTC. V is TRBV6-2 or TRBV6-3 and J is TRBJ2-5; 7 bases line up with TRBD2. The germline gives CDR1 MNHEY, CDR2 SVGEGT. The V and J ends lost 5 bases and 5 bases, in that order; junction bases with no gene match: 29. The CDR3 consists of 21 residues.

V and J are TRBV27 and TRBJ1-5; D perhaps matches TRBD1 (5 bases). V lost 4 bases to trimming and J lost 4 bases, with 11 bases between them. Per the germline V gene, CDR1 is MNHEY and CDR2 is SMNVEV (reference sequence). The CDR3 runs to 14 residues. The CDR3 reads CASSSGFGNQPQHF. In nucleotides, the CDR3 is TGTGCCAGCAGTTCAGGGTTTGGGAATCAGCCCCAGCATTTT.

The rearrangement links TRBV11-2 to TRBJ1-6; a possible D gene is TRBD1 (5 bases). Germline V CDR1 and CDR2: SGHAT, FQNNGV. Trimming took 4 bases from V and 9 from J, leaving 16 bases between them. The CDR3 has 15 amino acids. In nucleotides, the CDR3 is TGTGCCAGCAGCTCGGGGCACGGGAACAGTTCACCCCTCCACTTT. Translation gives CASSSGHGNSSPLHF. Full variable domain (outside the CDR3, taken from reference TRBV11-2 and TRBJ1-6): EAGVAQSPRYKIIEKRQSVAFWCNPISGHATLYWYQQILGQGPKLLIQFQNNGVVDDSQLPKDRFSAERLKGVDSTLKIQPAKLEDSAVYLCASSSGHGNSSPLHFGNGTRLTVT.

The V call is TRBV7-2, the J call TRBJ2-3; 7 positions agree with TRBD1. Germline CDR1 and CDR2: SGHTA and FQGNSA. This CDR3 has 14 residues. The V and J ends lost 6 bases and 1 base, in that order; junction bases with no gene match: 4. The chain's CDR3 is CASRLRGRTDTQYF. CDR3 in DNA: TGTGCCAGCAGGCTGAGGGGGCGCACAGATACGCAGTATTTT.

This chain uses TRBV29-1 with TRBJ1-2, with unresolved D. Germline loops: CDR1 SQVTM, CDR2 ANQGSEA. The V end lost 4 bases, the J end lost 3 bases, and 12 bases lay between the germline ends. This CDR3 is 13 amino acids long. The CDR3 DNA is TGCAGCGTTGCAAGAGTGGGTGACTATGGCTACACCTTC. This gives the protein CSVARVGDYGYTF.

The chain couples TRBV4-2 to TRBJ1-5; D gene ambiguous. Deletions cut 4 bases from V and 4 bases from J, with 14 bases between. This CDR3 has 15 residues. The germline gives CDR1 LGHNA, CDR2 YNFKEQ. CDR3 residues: CASSLQDGFNQPQHF. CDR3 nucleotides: TGTGCCAGCAGCCTGCAGGACGGTTTTAATCAGCCCCAGCATTTT.

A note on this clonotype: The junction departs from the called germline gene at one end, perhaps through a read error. In DNA form, the CDR3 reads TGTGCCGGCAGCCCGACCCGCTACGAGCAGTACTTC. Its translation is CAGSPTRYEQYF. The chain uses TRBV6-6 and TRBJ2-7; D not resolved. Germline values: CDR1 MNHNY, CDR2 SVGAGI (reference sequence). The CDR3 covers 12 residues.

CDR3 region: CASSPGTDYRNEQFF. For the CDR3, the DNA is TGCGCCAGCAGCCCCGGGACGGATTACCGCAATGAGCAGTTCTTC. V and J are TRBV5-1 and TRBJ2-1; D may correspond to TRBD1 or TRBD2 (5 bases each). Trimming removed 4 bases at V and 6 bases at J, with 17 bases between. Germline V lookup: CDR1 SGHRS, CDR2 YFSETQ. The CDR3 contains 15 residues.

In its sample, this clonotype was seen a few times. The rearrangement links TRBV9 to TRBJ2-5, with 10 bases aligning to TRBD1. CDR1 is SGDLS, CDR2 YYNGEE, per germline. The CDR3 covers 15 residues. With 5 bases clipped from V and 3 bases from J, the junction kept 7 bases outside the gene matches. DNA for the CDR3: TGTGCCAGCAGTGTCGCCGGGACAGGGGAAGAGACCCAGTACTTC. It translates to CASSVAGTGEETQYF.

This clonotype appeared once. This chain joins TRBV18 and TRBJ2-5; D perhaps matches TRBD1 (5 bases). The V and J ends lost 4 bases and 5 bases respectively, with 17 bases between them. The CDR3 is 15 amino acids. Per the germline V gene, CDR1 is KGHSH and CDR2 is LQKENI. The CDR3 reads CASSLLGQGSETQYF. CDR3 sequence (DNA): TGTGCCAGCTCACTACTGGGGCAGGGATCGGAGACCCAGTACTTC.

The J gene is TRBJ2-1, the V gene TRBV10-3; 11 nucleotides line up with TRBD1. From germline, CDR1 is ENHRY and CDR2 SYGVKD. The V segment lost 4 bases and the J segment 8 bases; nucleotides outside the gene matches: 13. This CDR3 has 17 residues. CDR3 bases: TGTGCCATCAGTGCTCTCGTCGGGACAGGGGGAAGCGATGAGCAGTTCTTC. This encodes CAISALVGTGGSDEQFF.

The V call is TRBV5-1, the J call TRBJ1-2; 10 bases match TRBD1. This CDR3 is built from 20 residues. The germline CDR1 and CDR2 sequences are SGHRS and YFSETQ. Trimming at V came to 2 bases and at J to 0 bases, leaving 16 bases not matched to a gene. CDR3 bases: TGCGCCAGCAGCTTTTATGGTACTCCGACAGGGGGCCCCTCTAACTATGGCTACACCTTC. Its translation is CASSFYGTPTGGPSNYGYTF.

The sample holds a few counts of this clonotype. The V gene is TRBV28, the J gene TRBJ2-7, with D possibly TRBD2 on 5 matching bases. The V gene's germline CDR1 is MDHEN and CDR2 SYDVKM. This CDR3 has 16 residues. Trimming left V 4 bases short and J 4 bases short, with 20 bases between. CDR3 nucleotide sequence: TGTGCCAGCAGTTCCCTGACTACCGGAGATTCTTACGAGCAGTACTTC. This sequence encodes CASSSLTTGDSYEQYF. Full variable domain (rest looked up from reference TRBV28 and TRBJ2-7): DVKVTQSSRYLVKRTGEKVFLECVQDMDHENMFWYRQDPGLGLRLIYFSYDVKMKEKGDIPEGYSVSREKKERFSLILESASTNQTSMYLCASSSLTTGDSYEQYFGPGTRLTVT.

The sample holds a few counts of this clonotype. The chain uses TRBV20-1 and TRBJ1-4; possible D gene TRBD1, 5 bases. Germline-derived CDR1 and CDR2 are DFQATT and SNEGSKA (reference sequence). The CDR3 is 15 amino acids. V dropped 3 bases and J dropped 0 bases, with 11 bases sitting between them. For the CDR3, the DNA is TGCAGTGCTAGGGTCGGGGGGGCAACTAATGAAAAACTGTTTTTT. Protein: CSARVGGATNEKLFF.